This T cell receptor (beta chain) was recovered during a study of blood T cell repertoires in COVID-19. For the study at large: Collection of acute and convalescent COVID-19 samples took place in the United States, Italy and Spain.

V was pared by 11 bases and J by 4 bases, with 23 bases between. Germline V lookup: CDR1 MGHRA, CDR2 YSYEKL. This CDR3 comprises 15 residues. As processed by the authors: The authors estimated nucleated cell counts from reference gene primer amplification. The method was immunoSEQ multiplex PCR; TCRdb's version includes in-frame clones alone and lacks a portion of them. V and J calls and clone size are those listed in that table; D and trimming were worked out from the DNA. The table includes roughly 290,000 clones, around 81% detected once. In Seattle, patients joined the study during active infection and were tracked longitudinally.

The chain employs TRBV4-1 and TRBJ2-5; TRBD2 is a possible D gene (7 bases). The sequencing sample was made of peripheral blood. The origin of this receptor is a person aged 70 to 80 with COVID-19, enrolled during active disease. DNA for the CDR3: TGCGCCGGGCTCGGGGGTAGGGGAGGGGGAGAGACCCAGTACTTC. Encoded protein: CAGLGGRGGGETQYF.